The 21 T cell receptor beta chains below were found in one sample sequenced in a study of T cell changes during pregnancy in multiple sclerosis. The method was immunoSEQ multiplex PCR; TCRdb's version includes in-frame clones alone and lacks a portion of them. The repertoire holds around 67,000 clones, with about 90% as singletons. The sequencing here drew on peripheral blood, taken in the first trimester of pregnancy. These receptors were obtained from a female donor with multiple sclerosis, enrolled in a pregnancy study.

CDR3 residues: CASSTRQGLGSGTEAFF. The CDR3 region has the DNA TGTGCCAGCAGCACCAGACAGGGGTTGGGTTCGGGCACTGAAGCTTTCTTT. The chain uses TRBV11-3 and TRBJ1-1; 8 positions match TRBD1. The junction had 15 bases not matched to a gene; V was cut back by 5 bases and J by 4 bases. Germline CDR1 SGHNT, CDR2 YENEEA. This CDR3 is 17 amino acids long.

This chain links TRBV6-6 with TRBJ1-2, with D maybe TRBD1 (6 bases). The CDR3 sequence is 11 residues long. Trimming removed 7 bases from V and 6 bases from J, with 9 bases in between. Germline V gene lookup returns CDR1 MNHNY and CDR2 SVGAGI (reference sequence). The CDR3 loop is CASNRVHGYTF. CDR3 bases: TGTGCCAGCAACAGGGTCCATGGCTACACCTTC.

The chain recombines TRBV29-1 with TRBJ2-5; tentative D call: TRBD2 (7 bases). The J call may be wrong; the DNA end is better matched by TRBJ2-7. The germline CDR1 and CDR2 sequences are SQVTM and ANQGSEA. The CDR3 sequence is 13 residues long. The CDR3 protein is CSCGGGGGYEQYF. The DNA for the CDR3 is TGCAGCTGTGGAGGAGGGGGGGGCTACGAGCAGTACTTC.

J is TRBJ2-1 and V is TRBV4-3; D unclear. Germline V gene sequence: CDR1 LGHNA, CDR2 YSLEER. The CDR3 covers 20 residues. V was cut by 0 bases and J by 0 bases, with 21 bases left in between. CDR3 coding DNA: TGCGCCAGCAGCCAAGACGGATGGTATGAAGACGACACCTCCTACAATGAGCAGTTCTTC. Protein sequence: CASSQDGWYEDDTSYNEQFF.

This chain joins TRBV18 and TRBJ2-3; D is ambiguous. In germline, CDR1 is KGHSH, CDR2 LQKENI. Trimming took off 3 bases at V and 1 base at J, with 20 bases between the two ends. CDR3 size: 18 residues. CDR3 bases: TGTGCCAGCTCACCGTCGCCGACCACTACCCGCGGCACAGATACGCAGTATTTT. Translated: CASSPSPTTTRGTDTQYF.

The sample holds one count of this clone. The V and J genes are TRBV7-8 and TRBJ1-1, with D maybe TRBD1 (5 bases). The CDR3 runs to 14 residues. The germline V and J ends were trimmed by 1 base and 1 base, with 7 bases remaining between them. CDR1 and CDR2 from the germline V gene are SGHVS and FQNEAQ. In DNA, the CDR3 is TGTGCCAGCAGCTTAGTTCAGGGGAACACTGAAGCTTTCTTT. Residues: CASSLVQGNTEAFF.

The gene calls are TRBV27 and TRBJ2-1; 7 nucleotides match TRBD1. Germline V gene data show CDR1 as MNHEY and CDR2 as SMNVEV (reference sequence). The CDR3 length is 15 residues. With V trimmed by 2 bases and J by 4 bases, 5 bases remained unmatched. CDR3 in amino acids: CASSLHGQVYNEQFF. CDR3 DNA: TGTGCCAGCAGTTTACACGGACAGGTGTACAATGAGCAGTTCTTC.

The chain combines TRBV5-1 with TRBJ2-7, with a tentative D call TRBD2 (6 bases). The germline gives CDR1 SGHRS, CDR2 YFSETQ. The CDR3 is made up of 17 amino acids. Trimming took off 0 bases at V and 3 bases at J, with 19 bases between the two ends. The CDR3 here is CASSLGLLASNDYEQYF. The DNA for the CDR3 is TGCGCCAGCAGCTTGGGTCTTCTAGCGTCAAATGACTACGAGCAGTACTTC.

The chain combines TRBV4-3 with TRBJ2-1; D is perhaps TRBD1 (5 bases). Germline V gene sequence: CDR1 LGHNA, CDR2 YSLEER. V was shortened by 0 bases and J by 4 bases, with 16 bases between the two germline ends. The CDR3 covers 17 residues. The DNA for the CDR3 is TGCGCCAGCAGCCAAGATCTGGGCAGGGAATATTACAATGAGCAGTTCTTC. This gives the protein CASSQDLGREYYNEQFF.

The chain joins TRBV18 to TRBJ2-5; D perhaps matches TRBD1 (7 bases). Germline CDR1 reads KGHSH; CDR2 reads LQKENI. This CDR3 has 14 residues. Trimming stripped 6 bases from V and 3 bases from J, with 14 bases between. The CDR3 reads CASSLGGGEETQYF. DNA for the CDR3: TGTGCCAGCTCCCTAGGAGGGGGCGAAGAGACCCAGTACTTC.

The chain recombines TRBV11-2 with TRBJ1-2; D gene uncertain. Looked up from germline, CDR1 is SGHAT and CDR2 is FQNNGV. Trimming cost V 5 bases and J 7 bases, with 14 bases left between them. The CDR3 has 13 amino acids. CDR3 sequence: CASSRGESGGYTF. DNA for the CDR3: TGTGCCAGCAGCCGTGGAGAGTCTGGTGGCTACACCTTC.

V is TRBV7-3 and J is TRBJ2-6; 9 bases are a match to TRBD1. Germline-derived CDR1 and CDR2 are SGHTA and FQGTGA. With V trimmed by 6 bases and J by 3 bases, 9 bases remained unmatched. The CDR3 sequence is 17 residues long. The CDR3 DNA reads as TGTGCCAGCAGTCGACAGGGGGTTTTAAGTGGGGCCAACGTCCTGACTTTC. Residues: CASSRQGVLSGANVLTF.

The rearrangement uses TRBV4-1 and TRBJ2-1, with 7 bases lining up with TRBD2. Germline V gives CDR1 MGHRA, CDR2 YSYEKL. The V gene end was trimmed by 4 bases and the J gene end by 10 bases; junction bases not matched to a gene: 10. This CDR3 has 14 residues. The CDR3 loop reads CASSLQDAGGEQFF. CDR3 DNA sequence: TGCGCCAGCAGCCTACAAGACGCCGGGGGGGAGCAGTTCTTC.

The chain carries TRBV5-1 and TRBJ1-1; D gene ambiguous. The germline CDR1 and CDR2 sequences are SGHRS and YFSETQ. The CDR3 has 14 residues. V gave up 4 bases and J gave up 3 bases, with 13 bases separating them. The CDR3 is CASSQINGDTEAFF. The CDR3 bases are TGCGCCAGCAGCCAGATCAACGGGGACACTGAAGCTTTCTTT.

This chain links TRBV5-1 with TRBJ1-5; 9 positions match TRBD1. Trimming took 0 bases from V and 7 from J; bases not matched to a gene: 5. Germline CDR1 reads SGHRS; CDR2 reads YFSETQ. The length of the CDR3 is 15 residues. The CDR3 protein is CASSLETGGNQPQHF. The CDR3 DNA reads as TGCGCCAGCAGCTTGGAGACAGGGGGAAACCAGCCCCAGCATTTT.

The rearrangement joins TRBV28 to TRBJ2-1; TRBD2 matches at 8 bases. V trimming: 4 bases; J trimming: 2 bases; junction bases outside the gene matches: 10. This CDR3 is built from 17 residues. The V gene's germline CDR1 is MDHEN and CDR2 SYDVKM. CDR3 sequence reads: CASSSGGRKGAYNEQFF. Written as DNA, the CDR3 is TGTGCCAGCAGTTCGGGGGGGAGGAAAGGCGCCTACAATGAGCAGTTCTTC.

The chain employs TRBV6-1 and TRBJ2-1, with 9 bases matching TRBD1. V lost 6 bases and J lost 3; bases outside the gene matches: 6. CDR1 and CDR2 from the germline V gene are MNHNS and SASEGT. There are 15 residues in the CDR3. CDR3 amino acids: CASSLGTGIYNEQFF. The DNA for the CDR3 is TGTGCCAGCAGCCTCGGGACAGGGATCTACAATGAGCAGTTCTTC.

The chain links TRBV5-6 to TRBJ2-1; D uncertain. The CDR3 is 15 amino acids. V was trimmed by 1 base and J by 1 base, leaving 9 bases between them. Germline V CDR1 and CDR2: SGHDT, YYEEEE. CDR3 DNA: TGTGCCAGCAGCTTGCCCACAAATTCCTACAATGAGCAGTTCTTC. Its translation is CASSLPTNSYNEQFF.

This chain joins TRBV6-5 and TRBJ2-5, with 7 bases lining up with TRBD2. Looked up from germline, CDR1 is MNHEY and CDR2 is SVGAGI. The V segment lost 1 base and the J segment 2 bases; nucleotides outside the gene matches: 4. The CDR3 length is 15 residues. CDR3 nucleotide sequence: TGTGCCAGCAGTTACTACGGTAGCGGGCAAGAGACCCAGTACTTC. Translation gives CASSYYGSGQETQYF.

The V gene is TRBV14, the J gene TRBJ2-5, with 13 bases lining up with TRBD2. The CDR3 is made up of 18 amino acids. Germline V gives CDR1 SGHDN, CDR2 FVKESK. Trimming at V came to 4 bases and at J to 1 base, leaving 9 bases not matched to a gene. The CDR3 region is CASSLWTSGRGVQETQYF. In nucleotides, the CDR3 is TGTGCCAGCAGCCTTTGGACTAGCGGGAGAGGAGTCCAAGAGACCCAGTACTTC.

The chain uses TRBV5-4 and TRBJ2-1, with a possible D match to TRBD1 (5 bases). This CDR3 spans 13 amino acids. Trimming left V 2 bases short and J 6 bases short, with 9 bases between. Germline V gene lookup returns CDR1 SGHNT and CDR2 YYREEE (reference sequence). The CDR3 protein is CASSLYRTNEQFF. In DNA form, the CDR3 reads TGTGCCAGCAGCTTATACAGGACCAATGAGCAGTTCTTC.